These 24 T cell receptor beta chains came from one sample sequenced in a study of blood T cell repertoires in COVID-19. Generated by immunoSEQ multiplex PCR, the TCRdb table keeps only in-frame clones and is missing some. The sample contains about 290,000 clones, 75% to 90% of which appear only once. The sequencing input was PBMCs or T cells enriched from blood (not recorded which). Receptor source: a middle-aged woman who had recovered from COVID-19.

The V gene is TRBV3-1 (or the pseudogene TRBV3-2), the J gene TRBJ2-2; 8 positions match TRBD1. With 6 bases clipped from V and 7 bases from J, the junction kept 7 bases outside the gene matches. The V gene's germline CDR1 is LGHDT and CDR2 YNNKEL (reference sequence). The CDR3 is made up of 14 amino acids. The CDR3 coding sequence is TGTGCCAGCAGGACAGGGGTATGGGGCGGGGAGCTGTTTTTT. Translating it yields CASRTGVWGGELFF.

The rearrangement uses TRBV6-5 and TRBJ1-6; D may be TRBD1 (6 bases). This CDR3 has 15 amino acids. V lost 6 bases and J lost 7, with 16 bases in between. Germline V gives CDR1 MNHEY, CDR2 SVGAGI. For the CDR3, the DNA is TGTGCCAGCAGGGAGGCCGGGACACGCAATTCACCCCTCCACTTT. Its protein is CASREAGTRNSPLHF.

This rearrangement joins TRBV15 to TRBJ2-1; the D gene is possibly TRBD2 (6 bases). The V end was cut by 0 bases, the J end by 6 bases, with 12 bases between. From germline, CDR1 is LNHNV and CDR2 YYDKDF (reference sequence). The CDR3 totals 15 residues. CDR3 nucleotide sequence: TGTGCCACCAGCAGAGAGGGGACTTGGCGCAATGAGCAGTTCTTC. It translates to CATSREGTWRNEQFF.

The V gene is TRBV2, the J gene TRBJ1-1, with D uncertain. Germline V lookup: CDR1 SNHLY, CDR2 FYNNEI. The CDR3 consists of 13 residues. The V and J ends lost 6 bases and 1 base respectively, with 9 bases between them. CDR3 sequence (DNA): TGTGCCAGCAGACCAGGTGCGAACACTGAAGCTTTCTTT. Its protein product is CASRPGANTEAFF. Drawing the rest from reference TRBV2 and TRBJ1-1, the complete variable domain is EPEVTQTPSHQVTQMGQEVILRCVPISNHLYFYWYRQILGQKVEFLVSFYNNEISEKSEIFDDQFSVERPDGSNFTLKIRSTKLEDSAMYFCASRPGANTEAFFGQGTRLTVV.

J is TRBJ2-2 and V is TRBV4-1, with D perhaps TRBD1 (5 bases). Trimming cost V 1 base and J 4 bases, with 16 bases left between them. The CDR3 consists of 17 residues. Per the germline V gene, CDR1 is MGHRA and CDR2 is YSYEKL. In DNA, the CDR3 is TGCGCCAGCAGCCAAGGGCCCCAGGGATGGTGCACCGGGGAGCTGTTTTTT. It is translated as CASSQGPQGWCTGELFF.

In DNA, the CDR3 is TGTGCCAGCAGCCAAGGGTTACAGGGGGAGAACACTGAAGCTTTCTTT. Its protein is CASSQGLQGENTEAFF. The chain joins TRBV3-1 (or the pseudogene TRBV3-2) to TRBJ1-1, with TRBD1 identical over 8 bases. Germline assignment: CDR1 LGHDT and CDR2 YNNKEL (reference sequence). The V and J ends lost 1 base and 1 base, in that order; junction bases with no gene match: 5. The CDR3 extends over 16 amino acids.

The rearrangement joins TRBV7-9 to TRBJ1-2; D uncertain. The CDR3 covers 12 residues. Germline CDR1 and CDR2: SEHNR and FQNEAQ (reference sequence). The V gene lost 5 bases and the J gene lost 4 bases, with 8 bases spanning the gap. The CDR3 protein is CASSPQTYGYTF. In nucleotides, the CDR3 is TGTGCCAGCAGCCCACAGACCTATGGCTACACCTTC.

J is TRBJ2-1 and V is TRBV10-3; 8 bases fit TRBD2. The germline V gene encodes CDR1 ENHRY and CDR2 SYGVKD. J lost 7 bases, V lost 8 bases, and 16 bases had no gene match. This CDR3 is 16 amino acids long. CDR3 in amino acids: CAISMGLSGMENEQFF. CDR3 in DNA: TGTGCCATCTCTATGGGCCTTAGCGGGATGGAGAATGAGCAGTTCTTC.

CDR3 sequence: CAIGERAKGGELFF. The CDR3 DNA is TGTGCCATCGGCGAGCGGGCTAAGGGAGGGGAGCTGTTTTTT. The chain links TRBV10-3 to TRBJ2-2, with D perhaps TRBD2 (6 bases). The CDR3 consists of 14 residues. Per the germline V gene, CDR1 is ENHRY and CDR2 is SYGVKD. The V end was cut by 8 bases, the J end by 8 bases, with 18 bases between.

The table lists this clone with a few counts. This rearrangement joins TRBV14 to TRBJ2-3, with 11 bases aligning to TRBD2. Looked up from germline, CDR1 is SGHDN and CDR2 is FVKESK. This CDR3 region has 16 residues. V shed 4 bases and J 4 bases; nucleotides not matched to a gene: 7. The CDR3 DNA reads as TGTGCCAGCAGCCGATTAGCGGGAGGGCCATCAGATACGCAGTATTTT. Translated: CASSRLAGGPSDTQYF.

The genes are TRBV6-4 and TRBJ1-6; the D gene is possibly TRBD1 (5 bases). The germline V gene encodes CDR1 MRHNA and CDR2 SNTAGT. This CDR3 comprises 15 residues. The V end was cut by 4 bases, the J end by 0 bases, with 7 bases between. The CDR3 region is CASSAGHSYNSPLHF. The CDR3 DNA follows: TGTGCCAGCAGTGCAGGACACTCCTATAATTCACCCCTCCACTTT.

The V gene is TRBV5-1, the J gene TRBJ2-3; 14 bases fit TRBD2. Trimming took 3 bases from V and 2 from J; bases not matched to a gene: 2. The CDR3 covers 16 residues. Germline V CDR1 and CDR2: SGHRS, YFSETQ. This CDR3 is CASSWTSGRFTDTQYF. The CDR3 nucleotides are TGCGCCAGCAGCTGGACTAGCGGGAGGTTCACAGATACGCAGTATTTT.

The rearrangement links TRBV21-1 to TRBJ2-4; the table assigns TRBD1, which was not confirmed against the DNA. TRBV21-1 is a listed pseudogene. The CDR3 has 18 amino acids. DNA for the CDR3: TGTGCCAGCAGCAAAGGGTCAGGGGGGAGTGAAGCCAAAAACATTCAGTACTTC. This translates into CASSKGSGGSEAKNIQYF.

The chain links TRBV30 to TRBJ1-1, with D possibly TRBD1 on 6 matching bases. Germline V gives CDR1 GTSNPN, CDR2 SVGIG (reference sequence). This CDR3 has 15 amino acids. Trimming took 3 bases from V and 4 from J, leaving 18 bases between them. CDR3 sequence: CAWRARGMPGTEAFF. In nucleotides, the CDR3 is TGTGCCTGGAGGGCCAGGGGTATGCCGGGCACTGAAGCTTTCTTT.

J is TRBJ1-4 and V is TRBV7-2; D possibly corresponds to TRBD1 (5 bases). The CDR3 runs 14 residues. Trimming removed 2 bases at V and 7 bases at J, with 11 bases between. Germline V gene data show CDR1 as SGHTA and CDR2 as FQGNSA. For the CDR3, the DNA is TGTGCCAGCAGCTTAAGCAGGAGGGGTGAAAAACTGTTTTTT. Translated, it gives CASSLSRRGEKLFF.

About this clone: The sample has other DNA sequences that encode this CDR3 too. This rearrangement joins TRBV11-3 to TRBJ2-3, with 11 nucleotides matching TRBD2. V was clipped by 5 bases and J by 2 bases; unmatched bases: 3. This CDR3 comprises 15 residues. Germline CDR1 is SGHNT and CDR2 is YENEEA. CDR3 nucleotide sequence: TGTGCCAGCAGCCTGGGACTAGCGGACACAGATACGCAGTATTTT. Encoded protein: CASSLGLADTDTQYF.

J is TRBJ1-2 and V is TRBV5-6; D may be TRBD1 (5 bases). CDR3 size: 14 residues. Trimming took 5 bases from V and 4 from J, leaving 15 bases between them. Germline V gives CDR1 SGHDT, CDR2 YYEEEE. The CDR3, as DNA: TGTGCCAGCAGAACCAAGGGCCAGGGCTATGGCTACACCTTC. Translated: CASRTKGQGYGYTF.

The chain is built from TRBV11-2 and TRBJ1-1; TRBD1 is a possible D gene (5 bases). Per germline, CDR1 SGHAT and CDR2 FQNNGV. The CDR3 totals 15 residues. The V end was cut by 2 bases, the J end by 4 bases, with 14 bases between. CDR3 DNA: TGTGCCAGCAGCTTACAGGGATTTACGGGCACTGAAGCTTTCTTT. Residues: CASSLQGFTGTEAFF.

The CDR3 nucleotides read TGTGCCAGCAGCCCCGGACAGGGTGTGAGAACTGAAGCTTTCTTT. This encodes CASSPGQGVRTEAFF. The V and J genes are TRBV3-1 (or the pseudogene TRBV3-2) and TRBJ1-1; 8 bases line up with TRBD1. There are 15 residues in the CDR3. Germline V CDR1 and CDR2: LGHDT, YNNKEL (reference sequence). Germline trimming cut 4 bases from V and 5 bases from J; bases unmatched to any gene: 9.

J is TRBJ1-4 and V is TRBV11-2; 9 bases align to TRBD1. The germline V gene has CDR1 SGHAT and CDR2 FQNNGV. The V segment lost 5 bases and the J segment 2 bases; nucleotides outside the gene matches: 15. This CDR3 comprises 19 residues. CDR3 amino acids: CASSPRDRVCLLTNEKLFF. The CDR3, as DNA: TGTGCCAGCAGCCCCCGGGACAGGGTATGTCTTTTGACTAATGAAAAACTGTTTTTT.

This clone was recorded once. This chain's CDR3 is CASSRPEVSEAFF. CDR3 in DNA: TGTGCCAGTAGTCGACCTGAGGTATCTGAAGCTTTCTTT. The chain employs TRBV19 and TRBJ1-1, with unresolved D. Trimming stripped 5 bases from V and 6 bases from J, with 13 bases between. CDR1 is LNHDA and CDR2 is SQIVND in the germline V gene (reference sequence). The CDR3 is 13 amino acids.

The chain uses TRBV18 and TRBJ1-2, with 12 nucleotides matching TRBD1. From germline, CDR1 is KGHSH and CDR2 LQKENI. V lost 4 bases to trimming and J lost 6 bases; unmatched junction nucleotides: 6. The CDR3 covers 15 residues. CDR3 bases: TGTGCCAGCTCACTGGGACAGGGGGCCAGTGATGGCTACACCTTC. It codes for CASSLGQGASDGYTF.

The chain couples TRBV7-2 to TRBJ1-5, with TRBD1 matching 9 bases. Germline V gene data show CDR1 as SGHTA and CDR2 as FQGNSA. There are 15 residues in the CDR3. With V trimmed by 5 bases and J by 5 bases, 7 bases remained unmatched. The CDR3 region is CASSPTGTGYQPQHF. The DNA of the CDR3 is TGTGCCAGCAGCCCGACCGGGACAGGGTATCAGCCCCAGCATTTT.

CDR3 in amino acids: CASSLQGVVASLHF. The CDR3 region has the DNA TGTGCCAGCAGCTTACAGGGTGTGGTGGCATCCCTCCACTTT. J is TRBJ1-6 and V is TRBV11-2; a weak D match, TRBD1 (5 bases). CDR3 length equals 14 residues. V was pared by 2 bases and J by 14 bases, with 16 bases between. Germline loops: CDR1 SGHAT, CDR2 FQNNGV.